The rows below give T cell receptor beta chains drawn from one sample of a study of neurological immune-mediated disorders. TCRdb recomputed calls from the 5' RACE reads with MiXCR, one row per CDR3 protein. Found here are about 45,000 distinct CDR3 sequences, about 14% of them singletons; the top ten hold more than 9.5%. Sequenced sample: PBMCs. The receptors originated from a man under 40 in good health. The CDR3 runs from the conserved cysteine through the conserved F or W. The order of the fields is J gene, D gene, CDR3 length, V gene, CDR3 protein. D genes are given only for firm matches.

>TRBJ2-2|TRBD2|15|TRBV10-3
CASRKAGGPTGELFF
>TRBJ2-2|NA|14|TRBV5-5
CASSWGQNTGELFF
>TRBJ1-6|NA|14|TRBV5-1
CASSLESGNSPLHF
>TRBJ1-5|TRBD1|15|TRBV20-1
CSAREDRGSDQPQHF
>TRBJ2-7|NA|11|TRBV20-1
CSAVYLYEQYF
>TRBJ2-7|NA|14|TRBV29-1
CSVVLDRKGYEQYF
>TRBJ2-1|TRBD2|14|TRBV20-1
CSASGRASYNEQFF
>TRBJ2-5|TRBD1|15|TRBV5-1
CASSAWSRGQETQYF
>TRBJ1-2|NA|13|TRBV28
CASSPEQRRGYTF
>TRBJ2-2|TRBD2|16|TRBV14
CASSERLAGVGGELFF
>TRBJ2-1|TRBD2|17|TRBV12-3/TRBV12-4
CASSLTSGSLTYNEQFF
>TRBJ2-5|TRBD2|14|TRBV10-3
CAIKPSGSGETQYF
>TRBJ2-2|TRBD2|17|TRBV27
CASTSYNSGDNTGELFF
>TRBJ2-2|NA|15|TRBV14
CASSQVAGGAGELFF
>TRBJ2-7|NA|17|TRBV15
CATSRDGQGLSSYEQYF
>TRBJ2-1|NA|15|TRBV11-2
CASSSSGASYNEQFF
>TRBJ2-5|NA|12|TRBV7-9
CASSLDWETQYF
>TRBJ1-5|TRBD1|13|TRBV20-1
CSARDRGNQPQHF
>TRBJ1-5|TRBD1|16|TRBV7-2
CASSLGGQGRGGPQHF
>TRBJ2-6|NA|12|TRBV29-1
CSVGPESNVLTF
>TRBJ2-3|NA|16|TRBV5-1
CASSLGHDRRGDTQYF
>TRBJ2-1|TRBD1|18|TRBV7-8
CASSLVGSGQGFSNEQFF
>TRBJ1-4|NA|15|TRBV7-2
CASSLSWATNEKLFF
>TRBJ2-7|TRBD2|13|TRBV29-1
CSVDFAGAREQYF
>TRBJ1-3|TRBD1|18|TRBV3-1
CASSQVATGGMSGNTIYF
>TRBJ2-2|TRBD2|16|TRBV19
CASSSKGLVNTGELFF
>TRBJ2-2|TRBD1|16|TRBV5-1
CASSETPQGAAGELFF
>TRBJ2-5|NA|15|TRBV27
CASSKRRWDEETQYF
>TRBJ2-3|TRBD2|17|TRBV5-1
CASSLAGVAGGSDTQYF
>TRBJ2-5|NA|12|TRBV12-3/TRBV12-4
CASLGSEETQYF
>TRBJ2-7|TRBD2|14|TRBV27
CASSLLSGTYEQYF
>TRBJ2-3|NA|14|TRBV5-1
CASAPRDSTDTQYF
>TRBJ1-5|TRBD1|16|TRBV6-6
CASSYLGQGVNQPQHF
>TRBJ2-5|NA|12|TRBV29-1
CSANLVGETQYF
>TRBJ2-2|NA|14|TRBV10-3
CAITALENTGELFF
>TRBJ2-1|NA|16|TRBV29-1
CSVFNPGLSLYNEQFF
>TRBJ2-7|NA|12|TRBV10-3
CAISGQAYEQYF
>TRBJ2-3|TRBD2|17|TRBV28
CASSSVAGGPVFDTQYF
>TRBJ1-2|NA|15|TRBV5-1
CASSLGDGANYGYTF
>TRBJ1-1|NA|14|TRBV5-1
CASRASRGDTEAFF
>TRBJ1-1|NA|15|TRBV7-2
CASSLAGGIMTEAFF
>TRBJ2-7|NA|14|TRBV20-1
CSALRQGLVYEQYF
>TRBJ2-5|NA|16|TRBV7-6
CASSLVGVVGAETQYF
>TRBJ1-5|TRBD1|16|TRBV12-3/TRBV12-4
CASSSRTGGHRGPQHF
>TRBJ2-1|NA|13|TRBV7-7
CASSSGSGNEQFF
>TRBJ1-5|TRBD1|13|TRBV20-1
CSARGGSSQPQHF
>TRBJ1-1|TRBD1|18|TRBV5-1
CASSLRPRQGDMNTEAFF
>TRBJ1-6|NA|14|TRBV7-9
CASRGDQQNSPLHF
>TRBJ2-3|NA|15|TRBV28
CASSRAGQGTDTQYF
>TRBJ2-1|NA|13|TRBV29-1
CSVEEMGGNEQFF
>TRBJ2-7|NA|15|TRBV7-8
CASSLRGLQTYEQYF
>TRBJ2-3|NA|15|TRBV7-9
CASSLGTGSTDTQYF
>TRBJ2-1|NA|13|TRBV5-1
CASSLEVYNEQFF